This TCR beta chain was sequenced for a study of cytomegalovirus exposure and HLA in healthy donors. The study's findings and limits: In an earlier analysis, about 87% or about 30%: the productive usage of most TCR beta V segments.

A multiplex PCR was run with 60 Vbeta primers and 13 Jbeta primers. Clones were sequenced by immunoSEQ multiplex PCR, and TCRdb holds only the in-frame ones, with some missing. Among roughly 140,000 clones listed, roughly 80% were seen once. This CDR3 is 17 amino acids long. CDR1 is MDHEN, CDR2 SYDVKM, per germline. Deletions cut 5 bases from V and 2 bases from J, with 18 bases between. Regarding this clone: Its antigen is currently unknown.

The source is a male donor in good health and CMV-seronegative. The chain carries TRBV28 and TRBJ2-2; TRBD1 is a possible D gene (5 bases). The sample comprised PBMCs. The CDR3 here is CASSLGAGQGNTGELFF. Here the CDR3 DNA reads TGTGCCAGCAGTCTAGGGGCAGGGCAAGGAAACACCGGGGAGCTGTTTTTT.